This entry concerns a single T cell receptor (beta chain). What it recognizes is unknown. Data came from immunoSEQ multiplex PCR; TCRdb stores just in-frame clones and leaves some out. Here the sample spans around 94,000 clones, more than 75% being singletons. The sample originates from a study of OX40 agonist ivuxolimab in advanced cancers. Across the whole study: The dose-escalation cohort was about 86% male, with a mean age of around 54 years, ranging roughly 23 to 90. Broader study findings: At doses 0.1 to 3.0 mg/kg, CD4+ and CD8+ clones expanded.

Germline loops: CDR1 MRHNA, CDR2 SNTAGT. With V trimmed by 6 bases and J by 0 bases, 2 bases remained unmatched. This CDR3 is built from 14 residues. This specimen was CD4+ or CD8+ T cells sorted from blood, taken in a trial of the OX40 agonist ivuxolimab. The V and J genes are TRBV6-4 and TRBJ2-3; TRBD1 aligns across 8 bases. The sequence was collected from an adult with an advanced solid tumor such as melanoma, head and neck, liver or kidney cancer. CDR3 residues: CASRRDRSTDTQYF. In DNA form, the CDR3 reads TGTGCCAGCAGGCGGGACAGGAGCACAGATACGCAGTATTTT.